This TCR beta chain was documented in a study of blood T cells in healthy people across ages. Overall study results and limits: Roughly linear age-related decline in beta diversity appeared, significant by age roughly 40.

A sample-barcoded 5' primer and a J-beta primer mix were used in a second PCR of about 6 to 11 cycles. Using its own MiXCR run on the 5' RACE reads, TCRdb lists one record per CDR3 protein. The sample comprises around 900,000 distinct CDR3 sequences, 45% to 60% of which are singletons, and 20% to 25% rests with the top ten. The V gene lost 0 bases and the J gene lost 13 bases, with 19 bases spanning the gap. The CDR3 spans 15 residues. Germline V CDR1 and CDR2: MDHEN, SYDVKM. To note about this clonotype: The antigen is not known.

The chain joins TRBV28 to TRBJ2-1, with D possibly TRBD2 on 5 matching bases. The receptor comes from a woman aged 55-69 years in good health. Sequencing was performed on blood. The CDR3 here is CASSLWEEMDGNQFF. In nucleotides, the CDR3 is TGTGCCAGCAGTTTATGGGAGGAGATGGACGGGAATCAGTTCTTC. Drawing the rest from reference TRBV28 and TRBJ2-1, the complete variable domain is DVKVTQSSRYLVKRTGEKVFLECVQDMDHENMFWYRQDPGLGLRLIYFSYDVKMKEKGDIPEGYSVSREKKERFSLILESASTNQTSMYLCASSLWEEMDGNQFFGPGTRLTVL.